This T cell receptor beta chain was identified in a study of siplizumab effects on memory and regulatory T cells (dated by TCRdb to between 2017 and 2020). About the investigation overall: The study examined how the anti-CD2 antibody siplizumab affects alloreactive T-cell subsets in allogeneic mixed lymphocyte reactions built from human PBMCs. Study-wide conclusions, independent of this receptor: The suppressive function of proliferating Tregs from siplizumab cultures was not functionally confirmed. Sequences below about 10^-5 frequency were poorly captured, so only a minor fraction of alloreactive clones could be mapped to unstimulated subsets. Siplizumab significantly reduced the cumulative frequency of alloreactive sequences traceable to unstimulated CD4+ memory T cells. Unstimulated naive T cells appeared to be more diverse than memory T cells, and naive cells seemed to make a substantial contribution to the alloresponse. Among mappable alloreactive CD4+ clones, the Treg-derived fraction averaged approximately 66% with siplizumab versus about 27% in control reactions. Roughly 75-96% of proliferating CD4+ or CD8+ clones could not be assigned a naive or memory phenotype.

TCRbeta CDR3 sequencing was performed on sorted unstimulated T cells and on proliferating T cells recovered from mixed lymphocyte reactions. Fresh whole blood from approximately ten HLA-typed healthy donors was used to isolate PBMCs. To map where alloreactive clones came from, CD4+ regulatory T cells in the unstimulated state were FACS-sorted. Receptor amplification or capture employed the immunoSEQ multiplex PCR assay. Approximately 100,000 TCR templates per sample were assayed on the deep sequencing platform. Genomic DNA extracted from sorted T cells was the material used for TCRbeta CDR3 sequencing. The paper's data handling went like this. The R programming language was used for clonal analysis of TCRbeta CDR3 data. Alloreactive CD4+ and CD8+ clones were identified by comparing unstimulated samples to CFSE-low samples taken after the reaction. By matching sequences to the repertoires of sorted unstimulated Treg and non-Treg cells, each alloreactive CD4+ clone was assigned a regulatory or non-regulatory origin. The source is immuneACCESS, and TCRdb retained only in-frame sequences with V and J called. Part of the clones is not carried over; for the studies checked, unresolved V genes explain less than half of this, and the remainder is unexplained. V, J and clone size reflect that table, while D and trimming were determined from the DNA. The table for this sample lists roughly 120,000 clones; roughly nine tenths of them were counted only once. 0.65% to 0.9% of the sample lies in the top ten.

In the case of this clone: Its antigen is currently not known. No per-base quality is available; no much larger clone lies one base away.

Trimmed from V: 5 bases; trimmed from J: 5 bases; junction bases lacking a gene match: 9. Inclusive of the bounding cysteine and phenylalanine, the CDR3 is 14 residues long. Only the CDR3 part of the read is kept: 42 bases, read in frame from the first base. CDR1 and CDR2, looked up from the germline V gene (reference sequence), are GTSNPN and SVGIG. Sequenced input: Tregs sorted from blood. The TCR originated in a human donor in good health. The V gene is TRBV30 and the J gene is TRBJ2-5, with TRBD2 matching 9 junction bases. The CDR3 region has the sequence CAWRLAGVEETQYF. The sequence in DNA is TGTGCCTGGCGTTTAGCGGGAGTGGAGGAGACCCAGTACTTC.